Listed below are T cell receptor beta chains from one sample, sequenced in a study of T cell responses to AZD1222 COVID-19 vaccine. Only in-frame clones appear in the TCRdb table, and some are missing; sequencing was by immunoSEQ multiplex PCR. The profile shows approximately 130,000 clones, around nine tenths of them singletons. The sequencing here drew on peripheral blood, taken on day 0 of AZD1222 vaccination. The source of these receptors is an adult in good health. Each CDR3 is given with its conserved first and last residue. Each record gives: CDR3 protein, CDR3 DNA, V gene, D gene, clone size, J gene. The D gene is left open where the match is weak. Only some rows state a clone size, as once, few, many or a class for expanded clones.

CDR3 protein: CASSTRQGFAATNEKLFF; CDR3 DNA: TGTGCCAGCAGCACAAGACAGGGATTCGCGGCAACTAATGAAAAACTGTTTTTT; V gene: TRBV7-8; D gene: TRBD1; clone size: .; J gene: TRBJ1-4
CDR3 protein: CASSFGSSYEQYF; CDR3 DNA: TGTGCCAGCAGTTTCGGGAGCTCCTACGAGCAGTACTTC; V gene: TRBV28; D gene: .; clone size: .; J gene: TRBJ2-7
CDR3 protein: CASSRRHGAGGYEQYF; CDR3 DNA: TGTGCCAGCAGCCGTAGGCACGGGGCCGGGGGTTACGAGCAGTACTTC; V gene: TRBV7-6; D gene: .; clone size: .; J gene: TRBJ2-7
CDR3 protein: CASSEQTGANEKLFF; CDR3 DNA: TGTGCCAGCAGTGAACAGACAGGGGCTAATGAAAAACTGTTTTTT; V gene: TRBV2; D gene: TRBD1; clone size: .; J gene: TRBJ1-4
CDR3 protein: CASEEQGNTIYF; CDR3 DNA: TGTGCCAGCGAAGAGCAGGGAAACACCATATATTTT; V gene: TRBV28; D gene: .; clone size: .; J gene: TRBJ1-3
CDR3 protein: CASSPGQEHGYTF; CDR3 DNA: TGTGCCAGCTCACCCGGGCAGGAACATGGCTACACCTTC; V gene: TRBV18; D gene: .; clone size: .; J gene: TRBJ1-2
CDR3 protein: CASSQRVGRPGANVLTF; CDR3 DNA: TGTGCCAGCAGCCAAAGAGTCGGACGGCCTGGGGCCAACGTCCTGACTTTC; V gene: TRBV14; D gene: .; clone size: .; J gene: TRBJ2-6
CDR3 protein: CASSFFAGVGETQYF; CDR3 DNA: TGTGCCAGCAGTTTCTTCGCGGGAGTGGGGGAGACCCAGTACTTC; V gene: TRBV28; D gene: TRBD2; clone size: .; J gene: TRBJ2-5
CDR3 protein: CAWCLAGGTQYF; CDR3 DNA: TGTGCCTGGTGCCTAGCGGGTGGGACCCAGTACTTC; V gene: TRBV30; D gene: TRBD2; clone size: .; J gene: TRBJ2-5
CDR3 protein: CAWSVGGTGGYTF; CDR3 DNA: TGTGCCTGGAGTGTAGGAGGGACTGGGGGCTACACCTTC; V gene: TRBV30; D gene: .; clone size: once; J gene: TRBJ1-2
CDR3 protein: CASSQGEASGSYNEQFF; CDR3 DNA: TGTGCCAGCAGCCAAGGGGAGGCTAGCGGCTCCTACAATGAGCAGTTCTTC; V gene: TRBV3-1/TRBV3-2; D gene: TRBD2; clone size: .; J gene: TRBJ2-1
CDR3 protein: CASSVQGIYADTQYF; CDR3 DNA: TGTGCCAGTAGTGTACAGGGGATATACGCAGATACGCAGTATTTT; V gene: TRBV19; D gene: TRBD1; clone size: .; J gene: TRBJ2-3
CDR3 protein: CASSLDNGYSYNEQFF; CDR3 DNA: TGTGCCAGCAGCTTAGATAACGGCTACTCCTACAATGAGCAGTTCTTC; V gene: TRBV11-2; D gene: .; clone size: .; J gene: TRBJ2-1
CDR3 protein: CASSLGRAGNNEQFF; CDR3 DNA: TGTGCCAGCAGTTTGGGGCGGGCGGGTAACAATGAGCAGTTCTTC; V gene: TRBV28; D gene: .; clone size: .; J gene: TRBJ2-1
CDR3 protein: CASSSGHGGKGANVLTF; CDR3 DNA: TGTGCCAGCTCCTCCGGACACGGTGGTAAGGGGGCCAACGTCCTGACTTTC; V gene: TRBV18; D gene: .; clone size: .; J gene: TRBJ2-6
CDR3 protein: CATSDSRSYEQYF; CDR3 DNA: TGTGCCACCAGTGATTCACGCTCCTACGAGCAGTACTTC; V gene: TRBV24-1; D gene: .; clone size: .; J gene: TRBJ2-7
CDR3 protein: CAISERGLGGETQYF; CDR3 DNA: TGTGCCATCAGTGAGAGGGGGCTGGGAGGAGAGACCCAGTACTTC; V gene: TRBV10-3; D gene: .; clone size: .; J gene: TRBJ2-5
CDR3 protein: CASSLPFGGPSYEQYF; CDR3 DNA: TGTGCCAGCAGCCTCCCCTTTGGCGGACCTTCCTACGAGCAGTACTTC; V gene: TRBV11-2; D gene: .; clone size: .; J gene: TRBJ2-7
CDR3 protein: CASSPTTGMIVFDEQFF; CDR3 DNA: TGCGCCAGCTCGCCCACGACGGGGATGATAGTATTCGATGAGCAGTTCTTC; V gene: TRBV5-1; D gene: .; clone size: .; J gene: TRBJ2-1
CDR3 protein: CASSSPSSGVSTDTQYF; CDR3 DNA: TGTGCCAGCAGCTCTCCCTCTAGCGGGGTTAGCACAGATACGCAGTATTTT; V gene: TRBV5-4; D gene: TRBD2; clone size: .; J gene: TRBJ2-3
CDR3 protein: CASRLPGGKNIQYF; CDR3 DNA: TGTGCCAGCAGACTACCCGGAGGCAAAAACATTCAGTACTTC; V gene: TRBV5-8; D gene: .; clone size: once; J gene: TRBJ2-4
CDR3 protein: CASSPGTGQGDTQYF; CDR3 DNA: TGTGCCAGCAGCCCTGGGACCGGCCAGGGAGATACGCAGTATTTT; V gene: TRBV3-1/TRBV3-2; D gene: .; clone size: .; J gene: TRBJ2-3
CDR3 protein: CASSQGTSSYNEQFF; CDR3 DNA: TGTGCCAGCAGCCAGGGGACTAGCTCGTACAATGAGCAGTTCTTC; V gene: TRBV14; D gene: TRBD2; clone size: .; J gene: TRBJ2-1
CDR3 protein: CSALPGTGILSGANVLTF; CDR3 DNA: TGCAGCGCCCTACCCGGGACAGGGATTTTGTCTGGGGCCAACGTCCTGACTTTC; V gene: TRBV29-1; D gene: TRBD1; clone size: once; J gene: TRBJ2-6
CDR3 protein: CSGSSGSANEQFF; CDR3 DNA: TGCAGCGGCTCTAGCGGGAGTGCAAATGAGCAGTTCTTC; V gene: TRBV29-1; D gene: TRBD2; clone size: .; J gene: TRBJ2-1
CDR3 protein: CSVEEGIGEKLFF; CDR3 DNA: TGCAGCGTTGAGGAGGGGATCGGTGAAAAACTGTTTTTT; V gene: TRBV29-1; D gene: .; clone size: .; J gene: TRBJ1-4
CDR3 protein: CASSHVGGGRIAGGPLETQYF; CDR3 DNA: TGTGCCAGCAGCCACGTGGGTGGGGGGCGGATAGCGGGAGGGCCGCTCGAGACCCAGTACTTC; V gene: TRBV6-6; D gene: TRBD2; clone size: .; J gene: TRBJ2-5
CDR3 protein: CASSLNAQGRGEQYF; CDR3 DNA: TGTGCCAGCAGTTTAAATGCACAGGGAAGAGGCGAGCAGTACTTC; V gene: TRBV27; D gene: .; clone size: .; J gene: TRBJ2-7
CDR3 protein: CASSPPGTGTNTGELFF; CDR3 DNA: TGTGCCAGCTCACCACCTGGGACAGGGACGAACACCGGGGAGCTGTTTTTT; V gene: TRBV18; D gene: TRBD1; clone size: .; J gene: TRBJ2-2
CDR3 protein: CASSQGPSITSGELFF; CDR3 DNA: TGCGCCAGCAGCCAGGGTCCCTCGATCACATCCGGGGAGCTGTTTTTT; V gene: TRBV4-3; D gene: .; clone size: once; J gene: TRBJ2-2
CDR3 protein: CAIGQSVQPQHF; CDR3 DNA: TGTGCCATTGGACAGTCAGTGCAGCCCCAGCATTTT; V gene: TRBV28; D gene: .; clone size: .; J gene: TRBJ1-5
CDR3 protein: CASSLGQVADTQYF; CDR3 DNA: TGTGCCAGCAGTTTGGGACAGGTGGCAGATACGCAGTATTTT; V gene: TRBV28; D gene: TRBD1; clone size: .; J gene: TRBJ2-3
CDR3 protein: CASSLSLGYEQYF; CDR3 DNA: TGTGCCAGCAGTTTATCATTGGGTTACGAGCAGTACTTC; V gene: TRBV27; D gene: .; clone size: .; J gene: TRBJ2-7
CDR3 protein: CSASISGKFDNEQFF; CDR3 DNA: TGCAGTGCTAGTATCAGCGGGAAATTCGACAATGAGCAGTTCTTC; V gene: TRBV20-1; D gene: TRBD2; clone size: .; J gene: TRBJ2-1
CDR3 protein: CASSVKAVTGELFF; CDR3 DNA: TGTGCCAGTAGTGTAAAGGCGGTCACCGGGGAGCTGTTTTTT; V gene: TRBV19; D gene: .; clone size: .; J gene: TRBJ2-2
CDR3 protein: CASSVDLGTNSGNTIYF; CDR3 DNA: TGTGCCAGCAGCGTAGACTTAGGGACAAACTCTGGAAACACCATATATTTT; V gene: TRBV9; D gene: .; clone size: .; J gene: TRBJ1-3
CDR3 protein: CSVEGRYEKLFF; CDR3 DNA: TGCAGCGTTGAGGGACGATATGAAAAACTGTTTTTT; V gene: TRBV29-1; D gene: .; clone size: .; J gene: TRBJ1-4
CDR3 protein: CASSEVQAGTETQYF; CDR3 DNA: TGTGCCAGCAGTGAAGTCCAAGCGGGCACCGAGACCCAGTACTTC; V gene: TRBV2; D gene: .; clone size: .; J gene: TRBJ2-5
CDR3 protein: CASSLASVGQETQYF; CDR3 DNA: TGCGCCAGCAGCTTGGCCAGCGTGGGTCAAGAGACCCAGTACTTC; V gene: TRBV5-1; D gene: .; clone size: .; J gene: TRBJ2-5
CDR3 protein: CASSSPGLARYEQYF; CDR3 DNA: TGTGCCAGCAGTTCTCCCGGACTAGCGCGATACGAGCAGTACTTC; V gene: TRBV28; D gene: TRBD2; clone size: once; J gene: TRBJ2-7
CDR3 protein: CASSPDSSYEQYF; CDR3 DNA: TGTGCCAGCTCACCAGACAGCTCCTACGAGCAGTACTTC; V gene: TRBV18; D gene: .; clone size: few; J gene: TRBJ2-7
CDR3 protein: CASRIGGLNEKLFF; CDR3 DNA: TGTGCCAGCAGGATAGGGGGGCTTAATGAAAAACTGTTTTTT; V gene: TRBV28; D gene: .; clone size: .; J gene: TRBJ1-4
CDR3 protein: CASSILGQGDQPQHF; CDR3 DNA: TGTGCCAGTAGTATACTAGGACAGGGTGACCAGCCCCAGCATTTT; V gene: TRBV19; D gene: TRBD1; clone size: .; J gene: TRBJ1-5
CDR3 protein: CASSLYGSSYEQYF; CDR3 DNA: TGTGCCAGCAGCTTATACGGGAGTAGCTACGAGCAGTACTTC; V gene: TRBV11-2; D gene: .; clone size: many; J gene: TRBJ2-7
CDR3 protein: CASSPLQGGGNEQFF; CDR3 DNA: TGTGCCAGCTCACCACTACAGGGAGGGGGCAATGAGCAGTTCTTC; V gene: TRBV18; D gene: .; clone size: .; J gene: TRBJ2-1
CDR3 protein: CASSGTGDGGSSYNEQFF; CDR3 DNA: TGCGCCAGCAGTGGGACAGGGGATGGGGGGAGCTCCTACAATGAGCAGTTCTTC; V gene: TRBV10-2; D gene: TRBD1; clone size: once; J gene: TRBJ2-1
CDR3 protein: CASSQGTAGTGELFF; CDR3 DNA: TGTGCCAGCAGCCAAGGGACAGCCGGGACCGGGGAGCTGTTTTTT; V gene: TRBV4-2; D gene: .; clone size: .; J gene: TRBJ2-2